A selection of T cell receptor beta chains follows, all from one sample in a study of blood T cell repertoires in COVID-19. The assay was immunoSEQ multiplex PCR, and TCRdb's table has in-frame clones only and misses some. Of over 250,000 clones listed, 80% to 90% are singletons. The source material was peripheral blood. All receptors come from a woman aged 70-85 years with COVID-19, enrolled during active disease. Both conserved end residues are part of each CDR3. The D gene is left open where the match is weak. Rows may omit the clone size; those that give it use once, few, many or a size class.

v_gene: TRBV27; j_gene: TRBJ1-1; d_gene: TRBD1; abundance: -; len: 14; CDR3nt: TGTGCCAGCAGTCAACAGGGGTGGAACACTGAAGCTTTCTTT; CDR3aa: CASSQQGWNTEAFF
v_gene: TRBV5-5; j_gene: TRBJ1-5; d_gene: -; abundance: -; len: 14; CDR3nt: TGTGCCAGCAGCTTTGGAGGGCGCAACCAGCCCCAGCATTTT; CDR3aa: CASSFGGRNQPQHF
v_gene: TRBV13; j_gene: TRBJ2-1; d_gene: TRBD2; abundance: -; len: 18; CDR3nt: TGTGCCAGCAGCTCTACCTCCCGGGGACTAGCGGGAGGCAATGAGCAGTTCTTC; CDR3aa: CASSSTSRGLAGGNEQFF
v_gene: TRBV15; j_gene: TRBJ1-1; d_gene: -; abundance: -; len: 14; CDR3nt: TGTGCCACCAGTCGTTACAGGCAGAACACTGAAGCTTTCTTT; CDR3aa: CATSRYRQNTEAFF
v_gene: TRBV19; j_gene: TRBJ1-3; d_gene: -; abundance: -; len: 15; CDR3nt: TGTGCCAGTAGACCTGGACTGTACTCTGGAAACACCATATATTTT; CDR3aa: CASRPGLYSGNTIYF
v_gene: TRBV7-6; j_gene: TRBJ2-7; d_gene: TRBD2; abundance: few; len: 16; CDR3nt: TGTGCCAGCAGCTCATCTAGCGGGAGCCCCTCTAGCGAGCAGTACTTC; CDR3aa: CASSSSSGSPSSEQYF
v_gene: TRBV25-1; j_gene: TRBJ2-1; d_gene: -; abundance: -; len: 15; CDR3nt: TGTGCCAGCAGTGGGACGGGAGAGCACTACAATGAGCAGTTCTTC; CDR3aa: CASSGTGEHYNEQFF
v_gene: TRBV7-3; j_gene: TRBJ1-1; d_gene: TRBD1; abundance: -; len: 13; CDR3nt: TGTGCCAGCAGCCCCCAGGGGGGCACTGAAGCTTTCTTT; CDR3aa: CASSPQGGTEAFF
v_gene: TRBV10-3; j_gene: TRBJ1-1; d_gene: TRBD1; abundance: -; len: 14; CDR3nt: TGTGCCACCCAAACGGGTCAGGGGGCCACTGAAGCTTTCTTT; CDR3aa: CATQTGQGATEAFF
v_gene: TRBV28; j_gene: TRBJ1-1; d_gene: TRBD1; abundance: -; len: 13; CDR3nt: TGTGCCATCAAGGGGACAGGGCTACGAGAAGCTTTCTTT; CDR3aa: CAIKGTGLREAFF
v_gene: TRBV4-1; j_gene: TRBJ2-5; d_gene: -; abundance: -; len: 15; CDR3nt: TGCGCCAGCAGCCAACGAGAGTTCCGCCAAGAGACCCAGTACTTC; CDR3aa: CASSQREFRQETQYF
v_gene: TRBV28; j_gene: TRBJ1-5; d_gene: -; abundance: -; len: 14; CDR3nt: TGTGCCAGCAGTTTATTGACAGGTACTACGCCCCAGCATTTT; CDR3aa: CASSLLTGTTPQHF
v_gene: TRBV28; j_gene: TRBJ1-1; d_gene: -; abundance: -; len: 15; CDR3nt: TGTGCCAGCAGTTTTACGGGACACGGGAACACTGAAGCTTTCTTT; CDR3aa: CASSFTGHGNTEAFF
v_gene: TRBV28; j_gene: TRBJ2-1; d_gene: TRBD2; abundance: -; len: 16; CDR3nt: TGTGCCATCCAAGGGACTAGCGGGGCACTCTACAATGAGCAGTTCTTC; CDR3aa: CAIQGTSGALYNEQFF
v_gene: TRBV7-9; j_gene: TRBJ2-5; d_gene: -; abundance: -; len: 14; CDR3nt: TGTGCCAGCAGCTTCAGAAACCCCCAAGAGACCCAGTACTTC; CDR3aa: CASSFRNPQETQYF
v_gene: TRBV7-2; j_gene: TRBJ2-3; d_gene: TRBD2; abundance: -; len: 15; CDR3nt: TGTGCCAGCAGCAGATCGGGACTAGACACAGATACGCAGTATTTT; CDR3aa: CASSRSGLDTDTQYF
v_gene: TRBV18; j_gene: TRBJ2-1; d_gene: -; abundance: -; len: 16; CDR3nt: TGTGCCAGCTCACCACAGACTAGAACATCCTACAATGAGCAGTTCTTC; CDR3aa: CASSPQTRTSYNEQFF
v_gene: TRBV5-1; j_gene: TRBJ2-7; d_gene: TRBD1; abundance: -; len: 15; CDR3nt: TGCGCCAGCAGCTTGGCGGCAGGGGGCATTTACGAGCAGTACTTC; CDR3aa: CASSLAAGGIYEQYF
v_gene: TRBV20-1; j_gene: TRBJ1-2; d_gene: -; abundance: -; len: 15; CDR3nt: TGCAGTGCTAGTGGGGCCCGGATAACTAACTATGGCTACACCTTC; CDR3aa: CSASGARITNYGYTF
v_gene: TRBV14; j_gene: TRBJ1-2; d_gene: -; abundance: -; len: 15; CDR3nt: TGTGCCAGCAGCCAAGGACAGGCCCTGTTCTATGGCTACACCTTC; CDR3aa: CASSQGQALFYGYTF
v_gene: TRBV5-4; j_gene: TRBJ2-3; d_gene: TRBD2; abundance: once; len: 15; CDR3nt: TGTGCCAGCAGCCCGGGACTAGCTCTTGCAGATACGCAGTATTTT; CDR3aa: CASSPGLALADTQYF
v_gene: TRBV7-2; j_gene: TRBJ2-1; d_gene: TRBD2; abundance: -; len: 16; CDR3nt: TGTGCCAGCAAGTTTGGGCTAGCGGGAGGGGGGAATGAGCAGTTCTTC; CDR3aa: CASKFGLAGGGNEQFF
v_gene: TRBV5-8; j_gene: TRBJ2-5; d_gene: TRBD2; abundance: -; len: 15; CDR3nt: TGTGCCAGCAGCACCTGGACTAGCGGGCAAGAGACCCAGTACTTC; CDR3aa: CASSTWTSGQETQYF
v_gene: TRBV20-1; j_gene: TRBJ2-7; d_gene: -; abundance: few; len: 10; CDR3nt: TGCAGTGCCTCGTCCCACGAGCAGTACTTC; CDR3aa: CSASSHEQYF
v_gene: TRBV5-4; j_gene: TRBJ1-2; d_gene: -; abundance: -; len: 14; CDR3nt: TGTGCCAGCAATAAAGACAGAAGCAACTATGGCTACACCTTC; CDR3aa: CASNKDRSNYGYTF
v_gene: TRBV2; j_gene: TRBJ1-3; d_gene: TRBD1; abundance: -; len: 14; CDR3nt: TGTGCCAGTAGTGGGACAGGGACTGGAAACACCATATATTTT; CDR3aa: CASSGTGTGNTIYF
v_gene: TRBV27; j_gene: TRBJ2-7; d_gene: TRBD1; abundance: -; len: 14; CDR3nt: TGTGCCAGCAGTCCGTGGGACAGGGGCTACGAGCAGTACTTC; CDR3aa: CASSPWDRGYEQYF
v_gene: TRBV29-1; j_gene: TRBJ2-1; d_gene: TRBD2; abundance: few; len: 13; CDR3nt: TGCAGCTCAGAGCGGGAGGGCCTCAATGAGCAGTTCTTC; CDR3aa: CSSEREGLNEQFF
v_gene: TRBV28; j_gene: TRBJ2-1; d_gene: TRBD2; abundance: -; len: 14; CDR3nt: TGTGCCAGCAGTTCGGCGGGAGCGTACAATGAGCAGTTCTTC; CDR3aa: CASSSAGAYNEQFF
v_gene: TRBV6-2/TRBV6-3; j_gene: TRBJ1-5; d_gene: TRBD1; abundance: -; len: 13; CDR3nt: TGTGCCAGCAGCGACAGGGGAAATCAGCCCCAGCATTTT; CDR3aa: CASSDRGNQPQHF
v_gene: TRBV21-1; j_gene: TRBJ2-2; d_gene: -; abundance: once; len: 13; CDR3nt: TGTGCCAGCAGCACTAGACCCGGCGGGGAGCTGTTTTTT; CDR3aa: CASSTRPGGELFF
v_gene: TRBV7-9; j_gene: TRBJ2-7; d_gene: -; abundance: -; len: 14; CDR3nt: TGTGCCAGCAGCCCACGGACAGAGACCTACGAGCAGTACTTC; CDR3aa: CASSPRTETYEQYF
v_gene: TRBV11-3; j_gene: TRBJ2-2; d_gene: TRBD2; abundance: -; len: 15; CDR3nt: TGTGCCAGCAGCTTAGGACTAGCGGCAACCGGGGAGCTGTTTTTT; CDR3aa: CASSLGLAATGELFF
v_gene: TRBV6-5; j_gene: TRBJ2-7; d_gene: -; abundance: -; len: 15; CDR3nt: TGTGCCAGCACCGATGGGGGGACGCTAACATACGAGCAGTACTTC; CDR3aa: CASTDGGTLTYEQYF
v_gene: TRBV28; j_gene: TRBJ2-7; d_gene: TRBD1; abundance: -; len: 14; CDR3nt: TGTGCCAGCACCATCGGGACAGGGCTCCACGAGCAGTACTTC; CDR3aa: CASTIGTGLHEQYF
v_gene: TRBV6-1; j_gene: TRBJ1-5; d_gene: -; abundance: once; len: 15; CDR3nt: TGTGCCAGCAGTGAAGGGTGGGGGGGCAATCAGCCCCAGCATTTT; CDR3aa: CASSEGWGGNQPQHF
v_gene: TRBV18; j_gene: TRBJ2-2; d_gene: -; abundance: -; len: 14; CDR3nt: TGTGCCAGCTCACCTCCAACGAACACCGGGGAGCTGTTTTTT; CDR3aa: CASSPPTNTGELFF
v_gene: TRBV19; j_gene: TRBJ1-5; d_gene: -; abundance: -; len: 12; CDR3nt: TGTGCCAGTAGTTTGACAGATCAGCCCCAGCATTTT; CDR3aa: CASSLTDQPQHF
v_gene: TRBV19; j_gene: TRBJ1-5; d_gene: TRBD1; abundance: -; len: 17; CDR3nt: TGTGCCAGTAGTGCCTGGACAGGGGGCGAGGGCAATCAGCCCCAGCATTTT; CDR3aa: CASSAWTGGEGNQPQHF
v_gene: TRBV18; j_gene: TRBJ1-6; d_gene: TRBD1; abundance: -; len: 15; CDR3nt: TGTGCCAGCTCACGTGGACAGGGAATTGATTCACCCCTCCACTTT; CDR3aa: CASSRGQGIDSPLHF